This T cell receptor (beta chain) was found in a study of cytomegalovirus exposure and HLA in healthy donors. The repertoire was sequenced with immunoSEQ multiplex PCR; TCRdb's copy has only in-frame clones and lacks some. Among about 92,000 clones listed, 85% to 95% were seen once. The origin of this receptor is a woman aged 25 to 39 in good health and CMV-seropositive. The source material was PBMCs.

The CDR3 loop is CASSLGEPYEQYF. For the CDR3, the DNA is TGTGCCAGCAGCTTAGGTGAGCCCTACGAGCAGTACTTC. V is TRBV7-6 and J is TRBJ2-7; D unclear. V was shortened by 1 base and J by 2 bases, with 6 bases between the two germline ends. The V gene's germline CDR1 is SGHVS and CDR2 FNYEAQ. The CDR3 contains 13 residues. Complete variable domain (other parts from reference TRBV7-6 and TRBJ2-7): GAGVSQSPRYKVTKRGQDVALRCDPISGHVSLYWYRQALGQGPEFLTYFNYEAQQDKSGLPNDRFSAERPEGSISTLTIQRTEQRDSAMYRCASSLGEPYEQYFGPGTRLTVT.